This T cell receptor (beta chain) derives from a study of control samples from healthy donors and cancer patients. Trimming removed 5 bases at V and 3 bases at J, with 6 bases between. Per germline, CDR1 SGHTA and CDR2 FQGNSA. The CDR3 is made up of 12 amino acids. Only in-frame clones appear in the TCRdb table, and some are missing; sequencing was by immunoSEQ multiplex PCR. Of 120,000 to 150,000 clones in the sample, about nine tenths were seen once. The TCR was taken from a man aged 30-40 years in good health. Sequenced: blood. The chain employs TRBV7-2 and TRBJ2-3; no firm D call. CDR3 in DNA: TGTGCCAGCAGCCCAGTGACAGATACGCAGTATTTT. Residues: CASSPVTDTQYF.